This T cell receptor beta chain was recorded in a study of somatic mutations in cytotoxic T cells in rheumatoid arthritis. Sequencing was performed with immunoSEQ multiplex PCR; in TCRdb, only in-frame clones are kept and a portion is missing. This table holds more than 10,000 clones, about three quarters found once. Healthy control status was assigned to blood donors, whose median age was approximately 50 years (range about 20-80) and of whom about 58% were female. With 5 bases clipped from V and 0 bases from J, the junction kept 3 bases outside the gene matches. The CDR3 spans 15 residues. The germline gives CDR1 SGHKS, CDR2 YYEKEE (reference sequence).

V usage is TRBV5-5 and J usage is TRBJ1-1; TRBD1 matches 11 bases. Sequenced material: CD8+ T cells sorted from blood. The TCR sequence derives from a man in his fifties or sixties in good health. CDR3 sequence reads: CASRAGQGVNTEAFF. In nucleotides, the CDR3 is TGTGCCAGCAGGGCGGGACAGGGGGTGAACACTGAAGCTTTCTTT.